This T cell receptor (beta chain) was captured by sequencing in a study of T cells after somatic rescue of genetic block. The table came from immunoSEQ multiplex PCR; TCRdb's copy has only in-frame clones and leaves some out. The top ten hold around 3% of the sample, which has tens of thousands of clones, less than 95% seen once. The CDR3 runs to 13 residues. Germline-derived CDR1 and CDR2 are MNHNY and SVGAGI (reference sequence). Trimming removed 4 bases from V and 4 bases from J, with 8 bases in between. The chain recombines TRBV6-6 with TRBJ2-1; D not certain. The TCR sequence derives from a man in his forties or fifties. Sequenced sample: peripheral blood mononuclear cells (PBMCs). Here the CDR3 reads CASSSDAYNEQFF. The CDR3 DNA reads TGTGCCAGCAGTTCGGACGCGTACAATGAGCAGTTCTTC.